The present entry profiles one T cell receptor (beta chain) with its context. The antigen is unknown. This sample is drawn from a study of T cells expressing NK-cell markers. Whole-study context: One of the eight sequenced donors was seronegative, whereas the other seven were HCMV-seropositive.

The study, taken as a whole, reports: For several donors, the dominant NKG2C+ clonotypes made up roughly 1.0-8% of their CD8+ T cells. Leadership of the CD3+CD56-NKG2C+ fraction also belonged to these clonotypes in several donors.

The germline V gene encodes CDR1 SGDLS and CDR2 YYNGEE. CDR3 size: 14 residues. TCRdb re-called the 5' RACE reads; every CDR3 protein appears as one record, without DNA. The sample table sets out under 200,000 distinct CDR3 sequences. This clonotype originated in a woman between 18 and 70 years old in good health. The J gene is TRBJ1-2, the V gene TRBV9; TCRdb selects TRBD1, and the lack of DNA leaves this call unchecked. Sequenced material: blood T cells: a sorted CD56 or NKG2C T cell subset, CD4+ or CD8+ T cells, or bulk PBMC T cells (not recorded which). This CDR3 reads CASTRAEGSYGYTF.